Reported below is one TCR beta chain. Its antigen is not known. This record comes from a study of T cells after yellow fever vaccination. Via MiXCR, TCRdb re-called the 5' RACE reads, giving one row per CDR3 protein. The sample carries 300,000 to 400,000 distinct CDR3 sequences, 8% to 10% recorded once. V lost 7 bases and J 9 bases, leaving 20 bases between the germline ends. The CDR3 has 14 residues. Regarding the study as a whole: At under 97% for CD4 and around 91% for CD8, most primary-vaccination clones showed up again after the booster.

This clonotype was obtained from a man between 18 and 35 years old who received the YFV17D yellow fever vaccine. Sequenced here: PBMCs, sampled on the day of the first yellow fever vaccination. The V call is TRBV12-3 or TRBV12-4, the J call TRBJ2-3; D remains ambiguous. CDR3: CASNFSPRTETQYF. CDR3 DNA: TGTGCCAGCAACTTCTCCCCCAGGACCGAGACGCAGTATTTT.